The clone carrying this T cell receptor (beta chain) has a single count. As yet, its antigen is unknown. The CDR3 totals 15 residues. The V gene's germline CDR1 is SGHRS and CDR2 YFSETQ. Trimming took 2 bases from V and 11 from J; bases not matched to a gene: 5. The repertoire was sequenced with immunoSEQ multiplex PCR; TCRdb's copy has only in-frame clones and lacks some. The sample holds 6,500 to 8,500 clones, 70% seen once. The data belong to a study of T cell clones after liver transplantation. The overall study: Blood was drawn pre-transplant, before withdrawal, and after full or failed withdrawal.

Sorting of unstimulated PBMCs yielded separate CD3+CD4+ and CD3+CD8+ fractions. Study-wide results and limits: Donor-reactive sequences fell more than third party-reactive ones, suggesting partial deletion. Post-transplant time points were not standardized, so conclusions are preliminary.

The specimen comprised CD8+ T cells from blood, sampled before liver transplant. The chain combines TRBV5-1 with TRBJ2-1, with TRBD2 matching over 15 bases. The sequence came from a human donor who received a liver transplant. CDR3 coding DNA: TGCGCCAGCAGCTTTGGGACTAGCGGGAGGATTAAGCAGTTCTTC. Translation gives CASSFGTSGRIKQFF.